Listed here are 27 T cell receptor beta chains from one sample, sequenced in a study of cytomegalovirus exposure and HLA in healthy donors. The PCR employed 60 Vbeta primers together with 13 Jbeta primers. Profiled with immunoSEQ multiplex PCR; TCRdb holds only in-frame clones, not every one. This sample yields some 110,000 clones, of which over 65% are seen a single time; 9.5% to 13% belongs to the top ten. Sequences were obtained from PBMCs. These receptors all stem from a woman in her 50s in good health and CMV-seropositive.

In this sample, this clone turned up once. CDR3 in DNA: TGTGCCAGCAGCCAAGTTCAGGGGGCGGGCTACGAGCAGTACTTC. This translates into CASSQVQGAGYEQYF. The chain uses TRBV14 and TRBJ2-7; 8 bases are shared with TRBD1. V shed 1 base and J 3 bases; nucleotides not matched to a gene: 5. The CDR3 runs to 15 residues. CDR1 is SGHDN and CDR2 is FVKESK in the germline V gene.

V usage is TRBV7-9 and J usage is TRBJ2-3; D call uncertain. Trimming removed 5 bases from V and 6 bases from J, with 9 bases in between. The length of the CDR3 is 12 residues. CDR1 SEHNR and CDR2 FQNEAQ come from the germline V gene (reference sequence). CDR3 nucleotide sequence: TGTGCCAGCAGCCCGCTGGCTGATACGCAGTATTTT. It codes for CASSPLADTQYF.

This chain links TRBV7-3 with TRBJ2-7; the D gene is possibly TRBD1 (5 bases). This CDR3 is 14 amino acids long. Trimming took off 5 bases at V and 7 bases at J, with 18 bases between the two ends. From germline, CDR1 is SGHTA and CDR2 FQGTGA. CDR3 nucleotides: TGTGCCAGCAGCCCTACGCCGCAGGGTACGGAGCAGTACTTC. This codes for CASSPTPQGTEQYF.

This chain joins TRBV4-2 and TRBJ2-7, with TRBD1 identical over 10 bases. The germline V gene has CDR1 LGHNA and CDR2 YNFKEQ. The V and J ends lost 0 bases and 5 bases, in that order; junction bases with no gene match: 10. This CDR3 spans 17 amino acids. For the CDR3, the DNA is TGTGCCAGCAGCCAAGATCCAGCCGGGACAGGGGTGGACGAGCAGTACTTC. Protein: CASSQDPAGTGVDEQYF.

The chain combines TRBV2 with TRBJ2-7; 7 nucleotides match TRBD1. Germline V gene lookup returns CDR1 SNHLY and CDR2 FYNNEI. The CDR3 spans 17 residues. The trim removed 1 base at V and 2 bases at J, leaving 11 bases unmatched. The CDR3: CASSEESSGTAAYEQYF. CDR3 DNA: TGTGCCAGCAGTGAAGAATCATCCGGGACAGCTGCCTACGAGCAGTACTTC.

The chain links TRBV5-1 to TRBJ1-4; no firm D call. This CDR3 has 14 residues. Trimming removed 4 bases from V and 0 bases from J, with 7 bases in between. Germline loops: CDR1 SGHRS, CDR2 YFSETQ. CDR3 in amino acids: CASSPVSTNEKLFF. Written as DNA, the CDR3 is TGCGCCAGCAGCCCCGTGTCAACTAATGAAAAACTGTTTTTT.

This clone was seen once. The chain is built from TRBV5-4 and TRBJ1-2, with 9 positions matching TRBD1. V lost 4 bases and J lost 3; bases outside the gene matches: 7. The CDR3 has 15 amino acids. CDR1 and CDR2 from the germline V gene are SGHNT and YYREEE (reference sequence). This CDR3 reads CASSTGQGIDYGYTF. In nucleotides, the CDR3 is TGTGCCAGCAGCACCGGACAGGGGATAGACTATGGCTACACCTTC. Supplemented by reference TRBV5-4 and TRBJ1-2, the full variable domain reads ETGVTQSPTHLIKTRGQQVTLRCSSQSGHNTVSWYQQALGQGPQFIFQYYREEENGRGNFPPRFSGLQFPNYSSELNVNALELDDSALYLCASSTGQGIDYGYTFGSGTRLTVV.

The gene calls are TRBV6-5 and TRBJ1-4, with 8 bases lining up with TRBD1. The CDR3 has 15 amino acids. Germline CDR1 reads MNHEY; CDR2 reads SVGAGI. V shed 5 bases, J shed 5 bases, and the junction held 7 bases outside the gene matches. CDR3 nucleotide sequence: TGTGCCAGCAGTCCCAGGGGGCTTGGGAATGAAAAACTGTTTTTT. Translating it yields CASSPRGLGNEKLFF.

This clone was recorded a few times. J is TRBJ1-5 and V is TRBV4-3, with TRBD1 as a possible D gene (5 bases). The germline CDR1 and CDR2 sequences are LGHNA and YSLEER. The CDR3 has 15 residues. V was trimmed by 3 bases and J by 6 bases, leaving 15 bases between them. CDR3 sequence (DNA): TGCGCCAGCAGCCAGGACCGGGGGATCGGTCAGCCCCAGCATTTT. Translating gives CASSQDRGIGQPQHF.

The gene calls are TRBV28 and TRBJ2-3, with TRBD2 identical over 10 bases. CDR1 is MDHEN and CDR2 is SYDVKM in the germline V gene. V trimming: 3 bases; J trimming: 2 bases; junction bases outside the gene matches: 14. CDR3 length equals 19 residues. CDR3 sequence reads: CASSLEASGRRGHTDTQYF. CDR3 DNA sequence: TGTGCCAGCAGTTTGGAGGCTAGCGGGAGACGGGGGCACACAGATACGCAGTATTTT.

The V gene is TRBV5-1, the J gene TRBJ2-7; 12 bases line up with TRBD2. The CDR3 runs 15 residues. Germline V lookup: CDR1 SGHRS, CDR2 YFSETQ. Losses at the gene ends were 4 bases for V and 0 bases for J; bases not matched to a gene: 2. This CDR3 reads CASSQTSGSSYEQYF. The CDR3 nucleotides read TGCGCCAGCAGCCAGACTAGCGGGAGCTCCTACGAGCAGTACTTC.

V usage is TRBV19 and J usage is TRBJ2-2; TRBD2 matches at 11 bases. The CDR3 extends over 14 amino acids. The germline gives CDR1 LNHDA, CDR2 SQIVND (reference sequence). V lost 9 bases and J lost 3; bases outside the gene matches: 3. The CDR3 DNA is TGTGCCAGCTCACTAGCGGGAGACACCGGGGAGCTGTTTTTT. Translating it yields CASSLAGDTGELFF.

The chain joins TRBV19 to TRBJ2-6, with D possibly being TRBD1 (8 bases). The V gene lost 1 base and the J gene lost 0 bases, with 16 bases spanning the gap. Germline V lookup: CDR1 LNHDA, CDR2 SQIVND (reference sequence). The CDR3 contains 19 residues. This CDR3 reads CASSIGYNRGGSGANVLTF. The CDR3 region has the DNA TGTGCCAGTAGTATAGGTTATAACAGGGGGGGCTCTGGGGCCAACGTCCTGACTTTC.

The chain carries TRBV4-1 and TRBJ2-2; possible D gene TRBD1, 6 bases. The CDR3 runs 16 residues. The V end lost 5 bases, the J end lost 3 bases, and 16 bases lay between the germline ends. CDR1 and CDR2 (germline): MGHRA, YSYEKL. CDR3 amino acids: CASSAQGRPYTGELFF. The CDR3 DNA sequence: TGCGCCAGCAGCGCCCAGGGGCGTCCTTACACCGGGGAGCTGTTTTTT.

CDR3 amino acids: CASSFVSGYEQYF. In DNA form, the CDR3 reads TGTGCCAGCAGTTTCGTCAGCGGCTACGAGCAGTACTTC. V usage is TRBV28 and J usage is TRBJ2-7, with D maybe TRBD2 (5 bases). CDR3 length equals 13 residues. Germline V gene data show CDR1 as MDHEN and CDR2 as SYDVKM. Trimming took off 3 bases at V and 3 bases at J, with 9 bases between the two ends. Looking up the rest from reference TRBV28 and TRBJ2-7 gives the full variable domain: DVKVTQSSRYLVKRTGEKVFLECVQDMDHENMFWYRQDPGLGLRLIYFSYDVKMKEKGDIPEGYSVSREKKERFSLILESASTNQTSMYLCASSFVSGYEQYFGPGTRLTVT.

The rearrangement uses TRBV28 and TRBJ2-5; 8 nucleotides agree with TRBD2. Per the germline V gene, CDR1 is MDHEN and CDR2 is SYDVKM. V shed 4 bases, J shed 5 bases, and the junction held 9 bases outside the gene matches. This CDR3 is 15 amino acids long. CDR3 protein: CASSYGGGPRETQYF. CDR3 sequence (DNA): TGTGCCAGCAGTTACGGGGGGGGCCCGCGGGAGACCCAGTACTTC.

J is TRBJ1-4 and V is TRBV28; possible D gene TRBD1, 5 bases. V was shortened by 5 bases and J by 4 bases, with 11 bases between the two germline ends. The CDR3 consists of 14 residues. CDR1 and CDR2 from the germline V gene are MDHEN and SYDVKM. CDR3 sequence (DNA): TGTGCCAGCAGTAGAACAGGATTTAATGAAAAACTGTTTTTT. It yields the protein CASSRTGFNEKLFF.

The chain uses TRBV7-9 and TRBJ2-5; D gene ambiguous. Trimming pared 1 base from V and 0 bases from J, leaving 6 bases between. The germline V gene has CDR1 SEHNR and CDR2 FQNEAQ (reference sequence). CDR3 length equals 14 residues. CDR3 DNA sequence: TGTGCCAGCAGCTTAGATCGGTACCAAGAGACCCAGTACTTC. Translation: CASSLDRYQETQYF.

Regarding this clone: A junction end diverges from the germline sequence, so it may reflect a read error. For the CDR3, the DNA is TGTGCCAGCAGTGACTCTAGCGGGGGTACCTCCGGGGAGCTGTTTTTT. The encoded protein is CASSDSSGGTSGELFF. The J gene is TRBJ2-2, the V gene TRBV6-6; 10 bases fit TRBD2. CDR1 MNHNY and CDR2 SVGAGI come from the germline V gene (reference sequence). The CDR3 loop spans 16 amino acids.

This chain joins TRBV7-3 and TRBJ2-2, with TRBD1 matching 9 bases. The V gene end was trimmed by 5 bases and the J gene end by 15 bases; junction bases not matched to a gene: 7. Germline assignment: CDR1 SGHTA and CDR2 FQGTGA. The CDR3 length is 12 residues. CDR3 DNA: TGTGCCAGCAGCACCGGGACAGGGCTGTTGTTTTTT. It specifies CASSTGTGLLFF.

This clone was counted a few times. V and J are TRBV19 and TRBJ1-5; 7 bases align to TRBD1. The CDR3 is 16 amino acids. The V gene end was trimmed by 3 bases and the J gene end by 10 bases; junction bases not matched to a gene: 15. Looked up from germline, CDR1 is LNHDA and CDR2 is SQIVND (reference sequence). The CDR3 spells CASSIPLRAGGGPQHF. In nucleotides, the CDR3 is TGTGCCAGTAGTATCCCTTTGCGGGCAGGGGGTGGACCCCAGCATTTT.

CDR3 in amino acids: CASSLDRATYEQYF. The CDR3 DNA reads TGTGCCAGCAGTCTAGACAGGGCGACCTACGAGCAGTACTTC. The chain is built from TRBV6-5 and TRBJ2-7, with 7 bases that match TRBD1. The CDR3 extends over 14 amino acids. With 5 bases clipped from V and 2 bases from J, the junction kept 6 bases outside the gene matches. Germline V lookup: CDR1 MNHEY, CDR2 SVGAGI.

This sequence joins TRBV6-1 and TRBJ2-7; 10 bases fit TRBD1. The germline V gene has CDR1 MNHNS and CDR2 SASEGT. V shed 5 bases, J shed 1 base, and the junction held 5 bases outside the gene matches. The CDR3 is 15 residues long. CDR3 in amino acids: CASSQRQGASYEQYF. DNA for the CDR3: TGTGCCAGCAGTCAAAGACAGGGGGCGTCCTACGAGCAGTACTTC.

V usage is TRBV5-1 and J usage is TRBJ2-7; TRBD1 agrees at 12 bases. J gave up 5 bases and V 7 bases, and 13 bases lay outside the gene matches. CDR1 and CDR2 from the germline V gene are SGHRS and YFSETQ. The CDR3 has 16 amino acids. The CDR3 DNA sequence: TGCGCCAGCCGCCTTGGTGGGACAGGGGGCTTGAACGAGCAGTACTTC. Translation gives CASRLGGTGGLNEQYF.

This clone came up once. The CDR3, as DNA: TGTGCCAGCAGTGAAGGGGCGACAGGGTTGAATTCACCCCTCCACTTT. Residues: CASSEGATGLNSPLHF. The chain joins TRBV6-1 to TRBJ1-6; 7 nucleotides match TRBD1. Germline loops: CDR1 MNHNS, CDR2 SASEGT. Trimming at V came to 1 base and at J to 7 bases, leaving 7 bases not matched to a gene. The CDR3 is made up of 16 amino acids.

This clone was picked up a small number of times. Here the CDR3 DNA reads TGCAGCGTTGATAGTTTGGGGGGGAACTATGGCTACACCTTC. The encoded protein is CSVDSLGGNYGYTF. The chain recombines TRBV29-1 with TRBJ1-2; the D gene is possibly TRBD1 (5 bases). There are 14 residues in the CDR3. V dropped 3 bases and J dropped 2 bases, with 13 bases sitting between them. In germline, CDR1 is SQVTM, CDR2 ANQGSEA. The full variable domain, in which reference TRBV29-1 and TRBJ1-2 provide the parts outside the CDR3, is SAVISQKPSRDICQRGTSLTIQCQVDSQVTMMFWYRQQPGQSLTLIATANQGSEATYESGFVIDKFPISRPNLTFSTLTVSNMSPEDSSIYLCSVDSLGGNYGYTFGSGTRLTVV.

CDR3 loop: CASSTNRRNTEAFF. CDR3 DNA sequence: TGTGCCAGCAGCACAAACAGGCGAAACACTGAAGCTTTCTTT. The rearrangement links TRBV7-2 to TRBJ1-1, with a tentative D call TRBD1 (5 bases). Germline V lookup: CDR1 SGHTA, CDR2 FQGNSA. The CDR3 is made up of 14 amino acids. V lost 5 bases to trimming and J lost 2 bases, with 12 bases between them.